The source of this TCR beta chain is a study of post-analysis software for immune sequencing data. General study points: Patients carried roughly five TRBV segments more frequently than controls did, and TRBV5-6, TRBV5-1 and TRBV20-1 were among them.

Built from TCR beta cDNA, the libraries had unique molecular identifiers in them. TCRdb passed the PCR reads through MiXCR, listing each CDR3 protein once. The sample records about 540,000 distinct CDR3 sequences, around 34% being singletons. Germline V gives CDR1 SGHDT, CDR2 YYEEEE. The CDR3 runs 14 residues. V was pared by 1 base and J by 13 bases, with 8 bases of the junction left unmatched. In the case of this clonotype: Its specificity is unknown. Just one base apart from a much larger clone, this may be a read error.

The chain links TRBV5-6 to TRBJ2-1; 10 bases are a match to TRBD2. This receptor was identified in a girl aged 2-17 years with multiple sclerosis. Material for sequencing was blood. CDR3 protein: CASSLTSGDETQFF. CDR3 bases: TGTGCCAGCAGCTTGACTAGCGGGGACGAGACCCAGTTCTTC.